The T cell receptor beta chain under discussion was sequenced for a study of shared clonotypes between healthy human individuals. Remarks on this clone: The target antigen is unknown.

The study, taken as a whole, reports: Having only a few donors restricted how much genetic and exposure-history diversity was captured.

This CDR3 has 13 amino acids. The V gene lost 3 bases and the J gene lost 3 bases, with 9 bases spanning the gap. Per the germline V gene, CDR1 is KGHSH and CDR2 is LQKENI. Sequencing used immunoSEQ multiplex PCR; TCRdb keeps in-frame clones, though not all of them. Here the sample spans about 2.3 million clones, 80% to 95% being singletons. The origin of this receptor is a man between 18 and 29 years old in good health. Some clones in this sample may be carry-over from other donors' samples. The chain employs TRBV18 and TRBJ2-7; no clear D gene. The sample taken for sequencing was naive CD4+ T cells from PBMCs. The subset here: CD45RA+ positively selected. DNA for the CDR3: TGTGCCAGCTCACCCACCGCCGGCTACGAGCAGTACTTC. It translates to CASSPTAGYEQYF.